This is a list of T cell receptor beta chains from one sample in a study of blood T cell repertoires in COVID-19. Some clones are missing from TCRdb's copy, which holds only in-frame ones; the method was immunoSEQ multiplex PCR. Of some 190,000 clones listed, approximately 80% are singletons. Input material: PBMCs or T cells enriched from blood (not recorded which). The receptors originated from a man in his sixties who had been exposed to COVID-19. The conserved cysteine and the conserved F or W are not part of the CDR3 here.

J gene,V gene,CDR3 protein
TRBJ1-5,TRBV2,ASRDSWVSEQPQH
TRBJ2-1,TRBV5-1,ASSLALANNEQF
TRBJ1-5,TRBV19,ASSRNRDNQPQH
TRBJ2-1,TRBV28,ASSLGGSPDEQF
TRBJ2-1,TRBV19,ASRFGGGPSNEQF
TRBJ1-1,TRBV7-2,ASSFPRWTLTEAF
TRBJ1-2,TRBV4-2,ASSHDSGQGSGYT
TRBJ2-1,TRBV5-6,ASSLRQGIYNEQF
TRBJ2-2,TRBV12-3/TRBV12-4,ASSSSPRMF
TRBJ2-5,TRBV28,ASSLGRGRTQY
TRBJ2-5,TRBV21-1,ASSKYPAGAVETQY
TRBJ1-4,TRBV23-1,ASSHPIGVKEKLF
TRBJ1-6,TRBV16,ASSQLGQGVRNSPLH
TRBJ1-4,TRBV6-6,ASSYSKGGPHEKLF
TRBJ2-1,TRBV24-1,ATSESGQGYNEQF
TRBJ1-1,TRBV9,ASSPGQKNTEAF